The source of this TCR beta chain is a study of Ad26.COV2.S vaccination and SARS-CoV-2 variants. Study summary: Administration of Ad26.COV2.S was intramuscular, either once or twice 56 days apart.

The data were produced by immunoSEQ multiplex PCR, yet TCRdb's version contains in-frame clones alone and is incomplete. The sample shows just over 350,000 clones, 70% to 90% of them seen only once. V lost 2 bases, J lost 5 bases, and 1 base stayed unmatched. The CDR3 is 13 residues long. Germline loops: CDR1 MNHEY, CDR2 SMNVEV (reference sequence). The treatment is: 19 received Ad26.COV2.S at low or high dose, single or two shots; about 5 received placebo; per-sample allocation not given. Sample collection was performed on day 63 after the first vaccine or placebo injection. Whole-study findings and limits: The study found similar non-spike TCR breadth in vaccine and placebo recipients.

Regarding this clone: Antigen specificity is unknown. At the DNA level, this CDR3 is encoded by other sequences in the same sample as well.

The specimen was peripheral blood, collected in a trial of Ad26.COV2.S vaccine versus placebo. This TCR was sampled from a person between 18 and 60 years old who received the Ad26.COV2.S COVID-19 vaccine or a placebo. The chain is built from TRBV27 and TRBJ1-1; 8 bases map to TRBD1. CDR3 DNA sequence: TGTGCCAGCAGTTTAAACAGGGGGACTGAAGCTTTCTTT. Amino acids: CASSLNRGTEAFF.